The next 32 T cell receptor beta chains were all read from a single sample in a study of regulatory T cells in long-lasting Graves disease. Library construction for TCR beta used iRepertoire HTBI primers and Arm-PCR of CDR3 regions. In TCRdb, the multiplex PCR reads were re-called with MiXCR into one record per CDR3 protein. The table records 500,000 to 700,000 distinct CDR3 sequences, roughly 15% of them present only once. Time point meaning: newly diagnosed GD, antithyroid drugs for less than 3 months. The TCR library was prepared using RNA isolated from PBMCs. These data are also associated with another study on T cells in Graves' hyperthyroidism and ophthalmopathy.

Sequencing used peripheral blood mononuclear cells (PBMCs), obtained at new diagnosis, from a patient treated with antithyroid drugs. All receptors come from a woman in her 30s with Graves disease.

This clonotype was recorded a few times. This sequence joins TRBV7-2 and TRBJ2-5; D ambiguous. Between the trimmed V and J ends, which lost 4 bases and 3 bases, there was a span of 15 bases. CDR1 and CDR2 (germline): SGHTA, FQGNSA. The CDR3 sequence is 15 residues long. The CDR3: CASSSPGVGEETQYF. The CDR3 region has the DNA TGTGCCAGCAGCTCTCCTGGGGTTGGGGAAGAGACCCAGTACTTC.

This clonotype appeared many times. In DNA form, the CDR3 reads TGTGCCTGGAGAACAGCCATGAACACTGAAGCTTTCTTT. This encodes CAWRTAMNTEAFF. The chain joins TRBV30 to TRBJ1-1; D is unresolved. V lost 3 bases to trimming and J lost 0 bases, with 8 bases between them. The CDR3 loop spans 13 amino acids. Germline assignment: CDR1 GTSNPN and CDR2 SVGIG (reference sequence).

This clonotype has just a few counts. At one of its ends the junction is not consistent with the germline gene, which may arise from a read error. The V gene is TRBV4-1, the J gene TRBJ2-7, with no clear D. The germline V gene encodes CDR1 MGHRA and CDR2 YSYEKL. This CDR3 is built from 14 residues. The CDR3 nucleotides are TGTGCCAGCAGCCAAGATGAATTAGTCTACGAGCAGTACTTC. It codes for CASSQDELVYEQYF.

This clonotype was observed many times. The CDR3 loop is CASRGGQGGSLNYGYTF. CDR3 DNA sequence: TGTGCCAGCAGGGGGGGACAGGGCGGATCGCTAAACTATGGCTACACCTTC. The rearrangement joins TRBV28 to TRBJ1-2, with 9 bases lining up with TRBD1. J was trimmed by 2 bases and V by 6 bases; bases with no gene match: 13. The CDR3 loop spans 17 amino acids. The germline V gene has CDR1 MDHEN and CDR2 SYDVKM.

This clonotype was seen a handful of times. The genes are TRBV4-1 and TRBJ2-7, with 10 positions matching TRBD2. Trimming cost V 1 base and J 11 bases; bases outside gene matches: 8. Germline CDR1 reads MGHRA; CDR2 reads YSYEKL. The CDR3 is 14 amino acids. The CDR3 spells CASSQGQLAGRKYF. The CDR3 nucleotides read TGCGCCAGCAGCCAAGGGCAACTAGCGGGGAGAAAGTACTTC.

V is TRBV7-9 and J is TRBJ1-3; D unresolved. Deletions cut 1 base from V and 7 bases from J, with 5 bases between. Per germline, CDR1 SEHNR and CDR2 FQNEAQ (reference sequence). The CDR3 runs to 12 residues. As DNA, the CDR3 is TGTGCCAGCAGCTTAGGTCCGAACACCATATATTTT. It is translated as CASSLGPNTIYF.

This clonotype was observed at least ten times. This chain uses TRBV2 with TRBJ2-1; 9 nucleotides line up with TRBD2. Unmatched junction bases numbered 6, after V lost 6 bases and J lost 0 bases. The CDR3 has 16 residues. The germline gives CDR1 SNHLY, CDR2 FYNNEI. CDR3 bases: TGTGCCAGCAGCCCCAGACTAGCGGTCTCCTACAATGAGCAGTTCTTC. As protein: CASSPRLAVSYNEQFF.

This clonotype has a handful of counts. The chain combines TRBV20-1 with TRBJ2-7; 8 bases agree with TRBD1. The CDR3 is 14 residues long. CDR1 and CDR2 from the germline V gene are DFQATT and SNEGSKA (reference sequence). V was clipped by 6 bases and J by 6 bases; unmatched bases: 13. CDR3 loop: CSAPDGQGRLEQYF. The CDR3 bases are TGCAGTGCGCCCGATGGACAGGGAAGGCTCGAGCAGTACTTC.

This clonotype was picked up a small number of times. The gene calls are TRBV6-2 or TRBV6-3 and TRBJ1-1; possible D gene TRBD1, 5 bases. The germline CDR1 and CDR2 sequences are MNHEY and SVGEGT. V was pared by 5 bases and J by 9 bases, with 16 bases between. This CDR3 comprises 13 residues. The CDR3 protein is CASSPVSGTQAFF. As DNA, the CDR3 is TGTGCCAGCAGTCCAGTTTCCGGGACCCAAGCTTTCTTT.

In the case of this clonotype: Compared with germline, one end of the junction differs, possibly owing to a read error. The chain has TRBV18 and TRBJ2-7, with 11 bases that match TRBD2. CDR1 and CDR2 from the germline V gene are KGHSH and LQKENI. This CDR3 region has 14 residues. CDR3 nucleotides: TGTGCCAGCTCCCCAACTAGCGGGAGCTACGAGCAGCACTTC. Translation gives CASSPTSGSYEQHF.

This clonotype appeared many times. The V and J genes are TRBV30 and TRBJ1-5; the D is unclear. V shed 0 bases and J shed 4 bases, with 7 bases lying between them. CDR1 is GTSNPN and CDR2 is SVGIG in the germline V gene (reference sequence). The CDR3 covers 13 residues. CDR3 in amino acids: CAWSVQNNQPQHF. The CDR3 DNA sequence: TGTGCCTGGAGTGTACAGAATAATCAGCCCCAGCATTTT. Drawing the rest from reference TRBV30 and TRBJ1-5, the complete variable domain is SQTIHQWPATLVQPVGSPLSLECTVEGTSNPNLYWYRQAAGRGLQLLFYSVGIGQISSEVPQNLSASRPQDRQFILSSKKLLLSDSGFYLCAWSVQNNQPQHFGDGTRLSIL.

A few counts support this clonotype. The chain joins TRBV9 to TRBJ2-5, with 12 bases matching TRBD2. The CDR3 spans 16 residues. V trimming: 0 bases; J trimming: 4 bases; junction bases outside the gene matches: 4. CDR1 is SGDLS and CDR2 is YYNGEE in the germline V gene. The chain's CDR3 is CASSVGLAGVGETQYF. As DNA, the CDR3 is TGTGCCAGCAGCGTAGGACTAGCGGGAGTTGGAGAGACCCAGTACTTC.

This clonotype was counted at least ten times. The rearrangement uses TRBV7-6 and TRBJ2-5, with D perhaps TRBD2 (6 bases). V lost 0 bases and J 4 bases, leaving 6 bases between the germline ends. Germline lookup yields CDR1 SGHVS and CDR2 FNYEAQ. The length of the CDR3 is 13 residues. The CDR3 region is CASSLAEGETQYF. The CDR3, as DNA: TGTGCCAGCAGCTTAGCGGAGGGAGAGACCCAGTACTTC.

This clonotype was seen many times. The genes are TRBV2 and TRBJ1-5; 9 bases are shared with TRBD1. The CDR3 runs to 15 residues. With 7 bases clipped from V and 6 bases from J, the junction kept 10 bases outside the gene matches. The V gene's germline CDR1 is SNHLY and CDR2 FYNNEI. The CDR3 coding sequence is TGTGCCAGCAACCAACAGGGGGCTTCAAGTCAGCCCCAGCATTTT. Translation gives CASNQQGASSQPQHF.

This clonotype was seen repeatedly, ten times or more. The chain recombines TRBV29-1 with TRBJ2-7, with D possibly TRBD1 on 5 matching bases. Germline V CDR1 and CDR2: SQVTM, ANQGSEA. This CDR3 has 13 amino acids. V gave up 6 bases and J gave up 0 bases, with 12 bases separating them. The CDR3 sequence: CSVEPDNSYEQYF. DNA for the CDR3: TGCAGCGTGGAACCGGACAACTCCTACGAGCAGTACTTC.

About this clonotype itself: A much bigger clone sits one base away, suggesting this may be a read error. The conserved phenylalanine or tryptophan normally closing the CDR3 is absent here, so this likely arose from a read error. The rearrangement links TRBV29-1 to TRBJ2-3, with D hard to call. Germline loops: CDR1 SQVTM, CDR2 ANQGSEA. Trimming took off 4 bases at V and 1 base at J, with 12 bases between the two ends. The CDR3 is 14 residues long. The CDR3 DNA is TGCAGCGTTGCGAGAAACGGCGGCACAGATACGCAGTATCTT. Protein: CSVARNGGTDTQYL.

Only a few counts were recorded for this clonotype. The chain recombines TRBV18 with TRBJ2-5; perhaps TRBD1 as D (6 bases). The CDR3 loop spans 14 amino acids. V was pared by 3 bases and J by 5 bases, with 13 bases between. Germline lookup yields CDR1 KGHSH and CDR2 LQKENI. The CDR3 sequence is CASSPGTTGETQYF. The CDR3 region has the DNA TGTGCCAGCTCACCGGGGACAACGGGGGAGACCCAGTACTTC.

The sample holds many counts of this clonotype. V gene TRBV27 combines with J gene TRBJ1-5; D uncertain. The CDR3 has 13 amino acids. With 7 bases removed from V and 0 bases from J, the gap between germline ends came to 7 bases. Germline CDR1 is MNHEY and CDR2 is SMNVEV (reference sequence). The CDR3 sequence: CASKAYSNQPQHF. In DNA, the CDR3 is TGTGCCAGCAAGGCCTATAGCAATCAGCCCCAGCATTTT.

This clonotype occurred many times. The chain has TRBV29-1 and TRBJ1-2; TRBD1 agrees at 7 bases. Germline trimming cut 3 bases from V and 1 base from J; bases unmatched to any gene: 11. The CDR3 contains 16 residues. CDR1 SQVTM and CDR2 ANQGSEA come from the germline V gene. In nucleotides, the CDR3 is TGCAGCGTTGAGGGGGGAACAGGGGAAATTAACTATGGCTACACCTTC. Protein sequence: CSVEGGTGEINYGYTF.

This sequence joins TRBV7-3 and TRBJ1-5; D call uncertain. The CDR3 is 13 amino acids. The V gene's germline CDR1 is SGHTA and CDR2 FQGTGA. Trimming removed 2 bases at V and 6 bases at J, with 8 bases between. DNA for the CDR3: TGTGCCAGCAGCTTATTGGCGGGTCAGCCCCAGCATTTT. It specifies CASSLLAGQPQHF.

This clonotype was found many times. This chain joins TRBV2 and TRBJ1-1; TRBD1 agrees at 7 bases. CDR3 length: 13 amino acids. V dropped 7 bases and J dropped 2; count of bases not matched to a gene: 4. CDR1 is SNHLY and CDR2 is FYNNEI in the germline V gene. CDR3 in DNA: TGTGCCAGCATAGGGACAGAAAACACTGAAGCTTTCTTT. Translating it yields CASIGTENTEAFF.

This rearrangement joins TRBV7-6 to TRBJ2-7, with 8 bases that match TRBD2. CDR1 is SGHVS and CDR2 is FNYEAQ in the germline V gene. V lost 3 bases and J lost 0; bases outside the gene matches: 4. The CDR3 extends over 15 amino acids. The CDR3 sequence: CASSLIAGSSYEQYF. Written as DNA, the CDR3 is TGTGCCAGCAGCTTGATAGCGGGAAGCTCCTACGAGCAGTACTTC.

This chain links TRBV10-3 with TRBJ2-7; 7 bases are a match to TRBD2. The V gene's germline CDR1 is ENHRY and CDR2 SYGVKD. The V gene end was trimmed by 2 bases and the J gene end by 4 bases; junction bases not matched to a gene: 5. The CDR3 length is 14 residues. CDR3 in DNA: TGTGCCATCAGTGAGGGACTAGAAAATTACGAGCAGTACTTC. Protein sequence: CAISEGLENYEQYF.

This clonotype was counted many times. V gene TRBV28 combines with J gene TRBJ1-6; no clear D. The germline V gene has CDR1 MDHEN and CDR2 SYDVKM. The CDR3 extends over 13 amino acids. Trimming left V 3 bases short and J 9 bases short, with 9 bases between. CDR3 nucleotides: TGTGCCAGCAGTTTGGGGAGGGCTTCACCCCTCCACTTT. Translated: CASSLGRASPLHF.

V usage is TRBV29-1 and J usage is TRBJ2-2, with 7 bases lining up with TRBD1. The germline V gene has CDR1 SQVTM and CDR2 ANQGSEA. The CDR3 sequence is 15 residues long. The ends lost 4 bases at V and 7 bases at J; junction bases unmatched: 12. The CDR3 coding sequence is TGCAGCGTTGTACAAGGAAAGGGGGCTGGCGGGGAGCTGTTTTTT. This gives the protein CSVVQGKGAGGELFF.

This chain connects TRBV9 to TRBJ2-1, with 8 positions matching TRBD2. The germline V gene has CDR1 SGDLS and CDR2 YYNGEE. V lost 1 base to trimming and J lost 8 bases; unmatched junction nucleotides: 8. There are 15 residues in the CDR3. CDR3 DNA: TGTGCCAGCAGCGTACGACTAGCGTCGAACGATGAGCAGTTCTTC. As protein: CASSVRLASNDEQFF.

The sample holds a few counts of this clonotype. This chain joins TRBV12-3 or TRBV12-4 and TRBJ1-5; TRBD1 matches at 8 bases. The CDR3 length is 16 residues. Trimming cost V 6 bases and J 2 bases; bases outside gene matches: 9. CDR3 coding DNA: TGTGCCAGCAGACTGACAGGGGTTGGTCGCAATCAGCCCCAGCATTTT. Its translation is CASRLTGVGRNQPQHF.

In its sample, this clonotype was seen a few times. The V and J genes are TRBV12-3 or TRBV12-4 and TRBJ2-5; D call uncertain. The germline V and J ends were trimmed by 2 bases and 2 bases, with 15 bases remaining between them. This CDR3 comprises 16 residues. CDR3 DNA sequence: TGTGCCAGCAGTTTAAGATGGCTGGCGAAACAAGAGACCCAGTACTTC. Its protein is CASSLRWLAKQETQYF.

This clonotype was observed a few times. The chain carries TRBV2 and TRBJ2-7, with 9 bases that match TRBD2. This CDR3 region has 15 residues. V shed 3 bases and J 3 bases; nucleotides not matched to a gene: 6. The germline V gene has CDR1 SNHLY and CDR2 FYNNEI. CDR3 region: CASSDPIAGVYEQYF. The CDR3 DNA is TGTGCCAGCAGTGACCCCATAGCGGGAGTCTACGAGCAGTACTTC.

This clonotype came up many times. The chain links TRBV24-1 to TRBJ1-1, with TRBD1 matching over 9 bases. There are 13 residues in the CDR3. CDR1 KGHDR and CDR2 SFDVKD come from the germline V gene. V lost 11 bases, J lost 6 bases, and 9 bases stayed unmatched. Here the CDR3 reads CAISDRGAAEAFF. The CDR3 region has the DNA TGTGCCATCTCGGACAGGGGAGCGGCTGAAGCTTTCTTT.

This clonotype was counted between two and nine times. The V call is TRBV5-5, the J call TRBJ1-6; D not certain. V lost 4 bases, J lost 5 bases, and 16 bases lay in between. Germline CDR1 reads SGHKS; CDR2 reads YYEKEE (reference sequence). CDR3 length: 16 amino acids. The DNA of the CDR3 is TGTGCCAGCAGCCCTGATAGAGGAGCCAATAATTCACCCCTCCACTTT. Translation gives CASSPDRGANNSPLHF.

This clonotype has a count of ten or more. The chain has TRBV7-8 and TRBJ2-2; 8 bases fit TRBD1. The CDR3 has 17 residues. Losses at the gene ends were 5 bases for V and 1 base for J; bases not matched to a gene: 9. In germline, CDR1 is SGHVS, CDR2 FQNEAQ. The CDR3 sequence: CASSKDRVPQNTGELFF. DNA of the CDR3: TGTGCCAGCAGCAAGGACAGGGTACCTCAGAACACCGGGGAGCTGTTTTTT.